The present T cell receptor (beta chain) was sequenced within a study of blood T cell repertoires in COVID-19. The CDR3 totals 14 residues. In germline, CDR1 is SGHRS, CDR2 YFSETQ. The V end was cut by 3 bases, the J end by 1 base, with 10 bases between. Regarding this clone: Other DNA sequences from this sample encode an identical CDR3 as well.

Clones were sequenced by immunoSEQ multiplex PCR, and TCRdb holds only the in-frame ones, with some missing. Found here are some 270,000 clones, around 83% of them singletons; the top ten hold about 1.5%. Sequencing was performed on peripheral blood. This receptor was taken from a woman aged 35 to 49 who had recovered from COVID-19. The chain combines TRBV5-1 with TRBJ2-5; possibly TRBD2 for D (5 bases). The CDR3 sequence: CASSSGRGQETQYF. The CDR3 nucleotides are TGCGCCAGCAGCTCCGGACGGGGCCAAGAGACCCAGTACTTC.